These T cell receptor beta chains were read from a single sample in a study of shared clonotypes between healthy human individuals. The data were produced by immunoSEQ multiplex PCR, yet TCRdb's version contains in-frame clones alone and is incomplete. The data contain 1.6 million or so clones, around 98.5% of them singletons. The sample taken for sequencing was naive CD4+ T cells sorted from blood. These receptors were obtained from a man aged 25-45 years in good health. The CDR3 runs from the conserved cysteine through the conserved F or W.

J,V,CDR3
TRBJ2-1,TRBV5-6,CASSLEGSGYNEQFF
TRBJ2-4,TRBV7-9,CASSFGDREQYF
TRBJ1-1,TRBV5-1,CASSYHRVATEAFF
TRBJ2-3,TRBV27,CASSLIGRADTQYF
TRBJ2-1,TRBV27,CAATTPPFAGVLNEQFF
TRBJ2-5,TRBV9,CASSAQAVEETQYF
TRBJ2-7,TRBV25-1,CASSGGASYEQYF
TRBJ2-2,TRBV19,CASKPSGISTGELFF
TRBJ2-5,TRBV6-1,CASLINFKETQYF
TRBJ2-1,TRBV5-6,CASTNGPQNNEQFF
TRBJ2-1,TRBV19,CASKGTKTYNEQFF
TRBJ2-1,TRBV21-1,CASSPKYNEQFF
TRBJ1-1,TRBV5-8,CASSLALSSFF
TRBJ2-1,TRBV29-1,CSVERQGGEQFF
TRBJ2-7,TRBV11-2,CASSQISGRGSYEQYF
TRBJ1-1,TRBV14,CASSQEGRPGGAFF
TRBJ2-7,TRBV5-1,CASSFSGEQYF
TRBJ2-7,TRBV30,CAWSGVGQGLVREQYF
TRBJ2-3,TRBV4-3,CASSQAQSPRTDTQYF
TRBJ2-1,TRBV19,CASSIGASVPEQFF
TRBJ2-5,TRBV2,CASSGLAEETQYF
TRBJ2-3,TRBV9,CASSVEAWTAASTDTQYF
TRBJ2-5,TRBV27,CASSFYRAGQETQYF
TRBJ1-4,TRBV20-1,CSVWNEKLFF
TRBJ2-2,TRBV5-1,CASSFEGAGELFF
TRBJ2-3,TRBV6-1,CASSELVGRGTDTQYF
TRBJ2-5,TRBV7-9,CASSLTTGSETQYF
TRBJ2-7,TRBV4-1,CASSQAGGQDYEQYF
TRBJ2-3,TRBV19,CASSGLAADTQYF
TRBJ1-4,TRBV28,CASSPFRDNNEKLFF
TRBJ1-4,TRBV18,CASSPGSGGEKLFF
TRBJ1-4,TRBV28,CASSLVEKLFF
TRBJ2-1,TRBV11-2,CASSSNRELEQFF
TRBJ1-2,TRBV5-6,CASRPKGQTANYGYTF
TRBJ2-7,TRBV19,CASSILDRTYEQYF
TRBJ2-3,TRBV9,CASSLPGRGADTQYF
TRBJ2-4,TRBV27,CASSLARGLLSKNIQYF
TRBJ2-7,TRBV5-1,CASSWTSGATYEQYF
TRBJ2-7,TRBV11-2,CASSVMRNSFSYEQYF
TRBJ1-2,TRBV28,CASSPTGQANYGYTF
TRBJ2-6,TRBV4-1,CASSHKQRVGSGANVLTF
TRBJ2-5,TRBV18,CASSPPAKETQYF
TRBJ2-4,TRBV5-1,CASSSGTGVKNIQYF
TRBJ2-5,TRBV5-1,CASSLRGRETQYF
TRBJ2-1,TRBV12-5,CASGPGILDYNEQFF
TRBJ2-7,TRBV20-1,CSAAPYEQYF
TRBJ1-4,TRBV7-2,CASSLAWGQGGEKLFF
TRBJ2-5,TRBV6-5,CASSDTRETQYF
TRBJ2-3,TRBV6-1,CASSEGRWGTDTQYF
TRBJ2-7,TRBV18,CASSPKGLVSSYEQYF
TRBJ2-1,TRBV9,CASSVESRNNEQFF
TRBJ2-1,TRBV6-5,CASNRAGVPNEQFF
TRBJ2-7,TRBV6-6,CASRKLAGASYEQYF
TRBJ2-3,TRBV7-2,CASSLAGATDTQYF
TRBJ2-7,TRBV7-6,CASSPTGQGVEQYF